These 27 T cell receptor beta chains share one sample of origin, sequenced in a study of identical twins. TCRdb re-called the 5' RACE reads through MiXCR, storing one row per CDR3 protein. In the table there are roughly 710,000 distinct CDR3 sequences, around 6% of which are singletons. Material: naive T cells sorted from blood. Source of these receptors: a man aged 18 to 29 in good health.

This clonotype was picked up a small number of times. CDR3 loop: CASSQWDRGYEQYV. In DNA form, the CDR3 reads TGTGCCAGCAGCCAGTGGGATCGGGGCTACGAGCAGTACGTC. The rearrangement joins TRBV12-3 or TRBV12-4 to TRBJ2-7, with a tentative D call TRBD2 (5 bases). V gave up 6 bases and J gave up 3 bases, with 15 bases separating them. CDR3 length: 14 residues.

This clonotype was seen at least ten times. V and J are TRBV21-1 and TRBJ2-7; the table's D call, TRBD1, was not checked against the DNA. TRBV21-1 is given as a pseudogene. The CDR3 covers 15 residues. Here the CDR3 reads CASSHDGTAAHEQYF. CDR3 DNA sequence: TGTGCCAGCAGCCACGATGGGACAGCAGCCCACGAGCAGTACTTC.

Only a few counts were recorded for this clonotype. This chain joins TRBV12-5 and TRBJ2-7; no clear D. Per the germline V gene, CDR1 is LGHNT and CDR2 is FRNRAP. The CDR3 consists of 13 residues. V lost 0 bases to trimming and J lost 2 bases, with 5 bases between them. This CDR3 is CASGLVNPYEQYV. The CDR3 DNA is TGTGCTAGTGGTTTGGTAAACCCCTACGAGCAGTACGTC.

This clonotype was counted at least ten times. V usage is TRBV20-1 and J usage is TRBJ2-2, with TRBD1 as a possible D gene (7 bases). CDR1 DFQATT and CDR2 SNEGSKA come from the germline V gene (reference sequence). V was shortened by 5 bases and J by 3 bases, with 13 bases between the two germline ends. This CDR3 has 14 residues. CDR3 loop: CSAYDREDTGELFF. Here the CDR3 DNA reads TGCAGTGCTTACGACAGGGAGGACACCGGGGAGCTGTTTTTT.

The CDR3 region is CASSRGGPQETQYF. The CDR3 region has the DNA TGCGCCAGCAGCCGGGGTGGGCCCCAAGAGACCCAGTACTTC. The chain uses TRBV5-1 and TRBJ2-5, with D tentatively TRBD2 (5 bases). From germline, CDR1 is SGHRS and CDR2 YFSETQ. The CDR3 totals 14 residues. V dropped 4 bases and J dropped 1 base, with 11 bases sitting between them.

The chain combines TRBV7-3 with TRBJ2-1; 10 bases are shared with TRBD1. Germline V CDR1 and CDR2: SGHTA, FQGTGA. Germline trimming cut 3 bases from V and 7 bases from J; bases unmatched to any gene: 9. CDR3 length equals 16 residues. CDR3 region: CASSLTAGTGVNEQFF. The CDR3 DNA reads TGTGCCAGCAGCTTGACCGCCGGGACAGGGGTTAATGAGCAGTTCTTC.

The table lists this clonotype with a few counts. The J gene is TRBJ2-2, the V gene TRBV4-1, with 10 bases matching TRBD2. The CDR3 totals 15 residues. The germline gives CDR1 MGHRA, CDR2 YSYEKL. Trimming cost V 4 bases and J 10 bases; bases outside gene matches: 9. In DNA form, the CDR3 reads TGCGCCAGCAGCCTCAGACCGGGACTAGCGTTGGAGCTGTTTTTT. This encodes CASSLRPGLALELFF.

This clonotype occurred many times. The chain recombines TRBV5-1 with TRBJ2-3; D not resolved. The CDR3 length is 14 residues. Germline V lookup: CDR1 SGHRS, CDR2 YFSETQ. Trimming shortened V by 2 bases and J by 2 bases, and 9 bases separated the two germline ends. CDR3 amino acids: CASSFSPLTDTQYF. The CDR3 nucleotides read TGCGCCAGCAGCTTCAGCCCCCTCACAGATACGCAGTATTTT. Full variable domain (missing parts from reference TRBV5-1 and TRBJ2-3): KAGVTQTPRYLIKTRGQQVTLSCSPISGHRSVSWYQQTPGQGLQFLFEYFSETQRNKGNFPGRFSGRQFSNSRSEMNVSTLELGDSALYLCASSFSPLTDTQYFGPGTRLTVL.

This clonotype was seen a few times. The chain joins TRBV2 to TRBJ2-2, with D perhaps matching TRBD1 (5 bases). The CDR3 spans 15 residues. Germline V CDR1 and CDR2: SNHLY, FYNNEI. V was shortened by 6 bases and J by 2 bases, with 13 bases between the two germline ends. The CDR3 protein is CASRGQTANTGELFF. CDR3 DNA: TGTGCCAGCAGGGGGCAAACCGCCAACACCGGGGAGCTGTTTTTT.

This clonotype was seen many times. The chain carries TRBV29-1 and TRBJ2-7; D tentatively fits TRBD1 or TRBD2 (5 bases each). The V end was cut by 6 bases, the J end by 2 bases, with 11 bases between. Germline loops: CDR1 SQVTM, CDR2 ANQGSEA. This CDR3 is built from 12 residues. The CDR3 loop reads CSVRDRTYEQYV. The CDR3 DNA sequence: TGCAGCGTGAGGGACCGAACCTACGAGCAGTACGTC.

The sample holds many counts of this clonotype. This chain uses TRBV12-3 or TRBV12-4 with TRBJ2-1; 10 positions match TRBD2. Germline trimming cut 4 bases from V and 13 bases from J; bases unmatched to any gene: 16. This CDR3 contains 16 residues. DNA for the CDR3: TGTGCCAGCAGTTACCCTCGGGGGGGGACTAGCGTACGCCAGTTCTTC. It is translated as CASSYPRGGTSVRQFF.

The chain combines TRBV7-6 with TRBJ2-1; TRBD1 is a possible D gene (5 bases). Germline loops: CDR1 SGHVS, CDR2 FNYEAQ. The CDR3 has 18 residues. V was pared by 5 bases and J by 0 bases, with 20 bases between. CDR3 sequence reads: CASSVSYRRKGSYNEQFF. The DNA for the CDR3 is TGTGCCAGCAGCGTCTCCTACAGGCGGAAGGGCTCCTACAATGAGCAGTTCTTC.

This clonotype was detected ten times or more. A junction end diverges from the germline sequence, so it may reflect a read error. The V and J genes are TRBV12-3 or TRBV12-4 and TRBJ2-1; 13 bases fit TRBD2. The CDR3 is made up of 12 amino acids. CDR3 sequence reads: CASSQLAGGTIF. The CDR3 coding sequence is TGTGCCAGCAGTCAACTAGCGGGAGGGACGATCTTC.

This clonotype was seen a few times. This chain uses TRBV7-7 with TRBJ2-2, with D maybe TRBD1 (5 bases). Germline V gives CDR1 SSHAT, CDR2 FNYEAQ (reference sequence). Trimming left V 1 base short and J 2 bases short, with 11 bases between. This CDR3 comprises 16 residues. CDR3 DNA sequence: TGTGCCAGCAGCTTAGATATGGGGCGAAACACCGGGGAGCTGTTTTTT. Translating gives CASSLDMGRNTGELFF.

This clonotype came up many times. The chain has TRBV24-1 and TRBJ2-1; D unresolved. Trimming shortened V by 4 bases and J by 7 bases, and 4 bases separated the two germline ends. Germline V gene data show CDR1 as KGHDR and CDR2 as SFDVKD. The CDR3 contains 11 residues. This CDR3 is CATSERNEQFF. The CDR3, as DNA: TGTGCCACCAGTGAGCGGAATGAGCAGTTCTTC.

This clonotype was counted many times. This CDR3 reads CASSPPRTRSTDTQYF. The CDR3 nucleotides are TGTGCCAGCAGCCCGCCCCGTACTAGAAGCACAGATACGCAGTATTTT. The chain employs TRBV5-4 and TRBJ2-3; D is perhaps TRBD2 (5 bases). V lost 4 bases to trimming and J lost 0 bases, with 15 bases between them. This CDR3 is 16 amino acids long. In germline, CDR1 is SGHNT, CDR2 YYREEE (reference sequence).

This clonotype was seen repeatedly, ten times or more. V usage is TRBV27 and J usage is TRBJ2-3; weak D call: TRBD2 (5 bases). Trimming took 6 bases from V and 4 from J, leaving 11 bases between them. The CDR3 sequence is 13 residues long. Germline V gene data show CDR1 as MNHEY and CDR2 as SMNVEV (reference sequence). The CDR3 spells CASSLRGPDTQYF. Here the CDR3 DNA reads TGTGCCAGCAGCTTGCGAGGGCCAGATACGCAGTATTTT.

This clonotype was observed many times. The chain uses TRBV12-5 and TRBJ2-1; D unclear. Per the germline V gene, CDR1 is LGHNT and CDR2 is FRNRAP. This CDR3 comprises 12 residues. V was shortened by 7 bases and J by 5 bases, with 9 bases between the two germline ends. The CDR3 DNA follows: TGTGCTAGTGACTTAGGACACAATGAGCAGTTCTTC. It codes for CASDLGHNEQFF.

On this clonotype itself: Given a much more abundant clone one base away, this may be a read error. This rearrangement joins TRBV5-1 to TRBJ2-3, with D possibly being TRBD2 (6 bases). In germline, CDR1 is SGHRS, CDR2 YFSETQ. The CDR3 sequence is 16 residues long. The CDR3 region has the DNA TGCGCCAGCAGCTTGGAACCAGCGGGTTCGGGGGATACGCAGTTTTTT. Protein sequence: CASSLEPAGSGDTQFF.

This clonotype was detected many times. The CDR3 DNA follows: TGTGCCAGCGCGTCTAGTAATAGGCTCTACGAGCAGTACTTC. It specifies CASASSNRLYEQYF. The chain uses TRBV12-3 or TRBV12-4 and TRBJ2-7, with unresolved D. The CDR3 is 14 amino acids. The ends were cut back, 8 bases at V and 3 bases at J, with 17 bases in the middle.

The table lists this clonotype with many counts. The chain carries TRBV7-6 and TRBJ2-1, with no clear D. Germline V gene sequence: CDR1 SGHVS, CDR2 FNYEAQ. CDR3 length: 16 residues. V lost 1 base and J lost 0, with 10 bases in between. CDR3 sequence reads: CASSLGLPSSYNEQFF. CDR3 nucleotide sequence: TGTGCCAGCAGCTTAGGACTGCCCTCCTCCTACAATGAGCAGTTCTTC.

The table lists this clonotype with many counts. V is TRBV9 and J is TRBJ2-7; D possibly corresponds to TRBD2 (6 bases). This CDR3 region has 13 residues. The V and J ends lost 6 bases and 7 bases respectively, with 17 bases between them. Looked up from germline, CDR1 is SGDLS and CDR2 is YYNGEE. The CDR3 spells CASTTSGTGEQYF. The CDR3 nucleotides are TGTGCCAGCACCACTTCAGGGACTGGGGAGCAGTACTTC. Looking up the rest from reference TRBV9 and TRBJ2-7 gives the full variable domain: DSGVTQTPKHLITATGQRVTLRCSPRSGDLSVYWYQQSLDQGLQFLIQYYNGEERAKGNILERFSAQQFPDLHSELNLSSLELGDSALYFCASTTSGTGEQYFGPGTRLTVT.

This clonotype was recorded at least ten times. CDR3 nucleotides: TGTGCCACCAGCAGAGATCTCCCAGCGGTCCAAGAGACCCAGTACTTC. This codes for CATSRDLPAVQETQYF. The genes are TRBV15 and TRBJ2-5, with D perhaps matching TRBD2 (5 bases). Germline CDR1 LNHNV, CDR2 YYDKDF (reference sequence). Trimming removed 0 bases at V and 1 base at J, with 12 bases between. The CDR3 covers 16 residues.

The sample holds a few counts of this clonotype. CDR3 nucleotide sequence: TGTGCCAGTTCAAAGGGCGGGAGGGCCTCGTTCTTC. Residues: CASSKGGRASFF. The V and J genes are TRBV19 and TRBJ2-1; 9 nucleotides align to TRBD2. This CDR3 comprises 12 residues. Germline CDR1 is LNHDA and CDR2 is SQIVND (reference sequence). J lost 15 bases, V lost 8 bases, and 11 bases had no gene match.

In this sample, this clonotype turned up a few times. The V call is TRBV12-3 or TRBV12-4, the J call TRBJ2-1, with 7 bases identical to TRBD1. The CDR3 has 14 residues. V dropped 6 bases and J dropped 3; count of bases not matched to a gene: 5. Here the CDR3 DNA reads TGTGCCAGCAGACTCGGGACAGACTACAATGAGCAGTTCTTC. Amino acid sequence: CASRLGTDYNEQFF.

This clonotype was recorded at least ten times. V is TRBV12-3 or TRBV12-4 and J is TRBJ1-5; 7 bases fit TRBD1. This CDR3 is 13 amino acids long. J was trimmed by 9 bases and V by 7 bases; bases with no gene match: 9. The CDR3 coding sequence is TGTGCCAGCACCCCGACAGGGATCGGGCCCCAGCATTTT. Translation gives CASTPTGIGPQHF.

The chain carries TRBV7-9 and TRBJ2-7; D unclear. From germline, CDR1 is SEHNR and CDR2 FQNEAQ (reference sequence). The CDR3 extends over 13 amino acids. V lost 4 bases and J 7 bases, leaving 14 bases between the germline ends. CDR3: CASSSGLTNEQYV. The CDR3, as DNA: TGTGCCAGCAGCTCCGGGCTTACTAATGAGCAGTACGTC.